The sequence of this T cell receptor beta chain was determined in a study of shared clonotypes between healthy human individuals. Study-wide points: In this cohort, only blood was sampled, and tissue repertoires likely differ. Clonotypes that were shared across a handful of donors made up roughly 5% of naive CD4 clonotypes.

For this clone: Its antigen remains unknown.

The CDR3 spans 16 residues. An assay was performed, and its level was deep. Data came from immunoSEQ multiplex PCR; TCRdb stores just in-frame clones and leaves some out. The data hold some 790,000 clones, with roughly 72% observed a single time. The chain has TRBV21-1 and TRBJ2-2; the table's D gene call, TRBD2, was not cross checked with the DNA. TRBV21-1 is annotated as a pseudogene. This receptor was obtained from a woman aged 25 to 45 in good health. The sequenced sample was memory CD4+ T cells sorted from blood. Subset in this sample: CD45RA-negative fraction. CDR3 nucleotide sequence: TGTGCCGGCAAACGGAGCGGGAGTTCGGGGTCCGGGGAGCTGTTTTTT. Its translation: CAGKRSGSSGSGELFF.